This record covers a single T cell receptor beta chain. Authors' data handling: Reference gene primer amplification gave estimated nucleated cell counts. Sequencing used immunoSEQ multiplex PCR; TCRdb keeps in-frame clones, though not all of them. The V and J calls and clone size are taken from that table; D and trimming were inferred from the DNA. The table shows 160,000 or so clones, with around 80% occurring only once. These data originate in a study of blood T cell repertoires in COVID-19. Turning to the study itself: Acute-phase and convalescent COVID-19 samples originated in the United States, Italy and Spain. From T cells, B-cell-depleted T cells, or PBMCs came the material, which was cDNA or gDNA.

Germline V gene sequence: CDR1 MNHNY, CDR2 SVGAGI (reference sequence). V was trimmed by 6 bases and J by 2 bases, leaving 16 bases between them. This CDR3 region has 15 residues. The chain employs TRBV6-6 and TRBJ1-1; the D gene is possibly TRBD1 (6 bases). The TCR originated in a man in his 70s with active or convalescent COVID-19. Input material: peripheral blood. The CDR3 nucleotides read TGTGCCAGCAGCACCGACCCGGGGGGCAACACTGAAGCTTTCTTT. It translates to CASSTDPGGNTEAFF.